The TCR beta chain described here comes from a study of blood T cell repertoires in COVID-19. Germline trimming cut 6 bases from V and 6 bases from J; bases unmatched to any gene: 9. CDR1 is LGHDT and CDR2 is YNNKEL in the germline V gene (reference sequence). The CDR3 consists of 15 residues. Here immunoSEQ multiplex PCR was the method, and the copy in TCRdb shows in-frame clones only, minus some. The sample shows some 150,000 clones, approximately 82% of them seen only once. The chain links TRBV3-1 (or the pseudogene TRBV3-2) to TRBJ2-2; 8 nucleotides match TRBD1. The TCR originated in a woman in her forties or fifties in a cohort sampled during active or convalescent COVID-19. The specimen was peripheral blood. Here the CDR3 reads CASSLLDREAGELFF. CDR3 nucleotide sequence: TGTGCCAGCAGTTTGCTGGACAGGGAGGCCGGGGAGCTGTTTTTT.